This T cell receptor beta chain stems from a study of memory CD4+ T cells and cytomegalovirus serostatus. Background on the study: Of the healthy Belgian adults, 9 were CMV seropositive and around 22 seronegative.

TCRdb keeps only in-frame clones here, not all; method: immunoSEQ multiplex PCR. The sample includes just under 65,000 clones, about 74% of them seen just once. Overall study results and limits: A US-trained random forest predicted CMV serostatus with median AUC approximately 0.9. Suggested: most of the CMV-linked TCR signature lies in CD4+ memory cells.

Single viable CD3+CD4+CD8-CD45RO+ cells were sorted as the memory CD4+ T cells. Serostatus was set by detecting CMV pp150, pp28, p38, p52 IgG. This clone occurred a few times. Its matching antigen is unknown. The V gene end was trimmed by 0 bases and the J gene end by 5 bases; junction bases not matched to a gene: 5. The CDR3 runs 16 residues. Germline CDR1 reads MGHDK; CDR2 reads SYGVNS. This chain uses TRBV25-1 with TRBJ1-1; 11 bases are a match to TRBD1. Source material: memory CD4+ T cells from blood. The TCR sequence derives from an adult in good health and CMV-seronegative. DNA for the CDR3: TGTGCCAGCAGTGAATATGGGACAGGGGGACGGACTGAAGCTTTCTTT. Its translation: CASSEYGTGGRTEAFF.